The next 18 T cell receptor beta chains were all read from a single sample in a study of shared clonotypes between healthy human individuals. Sequencing used immunoSEQ multiplex PCR; TCRdb keeps in-frame clones, though not all of them. The repertoire holds millions of clones, with about 92% as singletons. What was sequenced was naive CD4+ T cells sorted from blood. The sample's subset: CD45RA+ positively selected. The receptor source for this set is a man in his late teens or twenties in good health.

This clone was picked up one time. The chain links TRBV28 to TRBJ1-3; 8 nucleotides match TRBD1. CDR1 and CDR2 (germline): MDHEN, SYDVKM. The CDR3 has 17 residues. The V gene end was trimmed by 6 bases and the J gene end by 1 base; junction bases not matched to a gene: 11. CDR3 in amino acids: CASSFQGAEVSGNTIYF. As DNA, the CDR3 is TGTGCCAGCAGCTTTCAGGGGGCCGAGGTATCTGGAAACACCATATATTTT.

On this clone itself: This same CDR3 is encoded by further DNA sequences in the sample. This chain joins TRBV5-1 and TRBJ2-3; either TRBD1 or TRBD2 may supply D (5 bases each). This CDR3 spans 15 amino acids. Trimming cost V 0 bases and J 0 bases, with 8 bases left between them. From germline, CDR1 is SGHRS and CDR2 YFSETQ. The CDR3 loop is CASSLAGRSTDTQYF. Written as DNA, the CDR3 is TGCGCCAGCAGCTTGGCGGGACGAAGCACAGATACGCAGTATTTT.

The rearrangement links TRBV27 to TRBJ1-2; TRBD1 is a possible D gene (5 bases). Trimming pared 4 bases from V and 2 bases from J, leaving 11 bases between. The CDR3 runs to 14 residues. Per the germline V gene, CDR1 is MNHEY and CDR2 is SMNVEV (reference sequence). CDR3 coding DNA: TGTGCCAGCAGTTACGGGCAGGGCAACTATGGCTACACCTTC. Translated: CASSYGQGNYGYTF.

The chain couples TRBV19 to TRBJ1-4, with D uncertain. The CDR3 covers 15 residues. Germline lookup yields CDR1 LNHDA and CDR2 SQIVND (reference sequence). Trimming took off 7 bases at V and 5 bases at J, with 17 bases between the two ends. Here the CDR3 DNA reads TGTGCCAGTAACGGAGGGATCGGTGGAAATGAAAAACTGTTTTTT. It translates to CASNGGIGGNEKLFF.

The rearrangement joins TRBV9 to TRBJ2-5, with unresolved D. Per germline, CDR1 SGDLS and CDR2 YYNGEE. The CDR3 sequence is 16 residues long. Trimming removed 0 bases at V and 1 base at J, with 13 bases between. CDR3 sequence: CASSVGVSKSQETQYF. DNA for the CDR3: TGTGCCAGCAGCGTAGGGGTTAGCAAGTCCCAAGAGACCCAGTACTTC. Looking up the rest from reference TRBV9 and TRBJ2-5 gives the full variable domain: DSGVTQTPKHLITATGQRVTLRCSPRSGDLSVYWYQQSLDQGLQFLIQYYNGEERAKGNILERFSAQQFPDLHSELNLSSLELGDSALYFCASSVGVSKSQETQYFGPGTRLLVL.

A few counts support this clone. The CDR3 nucleotides are TGTGCCAGCAGCTTAAGGGGCGAGGGTGGAGGCTACACCTTC. Translated: CASSLRGEGGGYTF. The chain carries TRBV7-9 and TRBJ1-2, with D tentatively TRBD1 (5 bases). Between the trimmed V and J ends, which lost 2 bases and 8 bases, there was a span of 15 bases. The CDR3 is made up of 14 amino acids. Germline V gene lookup returns CDR1 SEHNR and CDR2 FQNEAQ (reference sequence).

The chain combines TRBV5-4 with TRBJ2-7, with 7 bases identical to TRBD2. The CDR3 has 14 residues. After removal of 4 bases from V and 7 bases from J, the junction contained 11 bases not matched to a gene. Per the germline V gene, CDR1 is SGHNT and CDR2 is YYREEE (reference sequence). Here the CDR3 DNA reads TGTGCCAGCAGCCGCGGGGGTCCCCTATGGGAGCAGTACTTC. This gives the protein CASSRGGPLWEQYF.

The chain uses TRBV14 and TRBJ2-5; D is unclear. The CDR3 loop spans 12 amino acids. Between the trimmed V and J ends, which lost 1 base and 7 bases, there was a span of 7 bases. Germline-derived CDR1 and CDR2 are SGHDN and FVKESK. The CDR3 nucleotides are TGTGCCAGCAGCCAAGTCGGGCGGACCCAGTACTTC. Its protein product is CASSQVGRTQYF. The entire variable domain, with the rest obtained from reference TRBV14 and TRBJ2-5, is as follows: EAGVTQFPSHSVIEKGQTVTLRCDPISGHDNLYWYRRVMGKEIKFLLHFVKESKQDESGMPNNRFLAERTGGTYSTLKVQPAELEDSGVYFCASSQVGRTQYFGPGTRLLVL.

The chain uses TRBV11-3 and TRBJ2-1; 7 positions agree with TRBD2. This CDR3 is 13 amino acids long. V trimming: 4 bases; J trimming: 7 bases; junction bases outside the gene matches: 4. Germline CDR1 and CDR2: SGHNT and YENEEA. This CDR3 is CASSSQRGNEQFF. The CDR3, as DNA: TGTGCCAGCAGCTCCCAGCGGGGAAATGAGCAGTTCTTC.

The chain couples TRBV4-1 to TRBJ1-2; D gene uncertain. V lost 1 base and J 0 bases, leaving 12 bases between the germline ends. Germline V gene data show CDR1 as MGHRA and CDR2 as YSYEKL. The CDR3 consists of 16 residues. The DNA of the CDR3 is TGCGCCAGCAGCCAAGCTGGTCGCGATGCTAACTATGGCTACACCTTC. It codes for CASSQAGRDANYGYTF.

Comment on this clone: Additional DNA sequences in this sample encode the identical CDR3. The CDR3 DNA reads TGTGCCTGGAGTGCCGGAAGAGATACGCAGTATTTT. Translated: CAWSAGRDTQYF. The chain has TRBV30 and TRBJ2-3, with D uncertain. The CDR3 contains 12 residues. The ends were cut back, 1 base at V and 5 bases at J, with 7 bases in the middle. Germline V CDR1 and CDR2: GTSNPN, SVGIG (reference sequence).

This rearrangement joins TRBV5-4 to TRBJ1-2; TRBD1 is a possible D gene (6 bases). Germline CDR1 is SGHNT and CDR2 is YYREEE (reference sequence). The ends were cut back, 0 bases at V and 0 bases at J, with 12 bases in the middle. This CDR3 is 16 amino acids long. The DNA for the CDR3 is TGTGCCAGCAGCTTGGGGGCAGGGGTCTCTAACTATGGCTACACCTTC. Translating it yields CASSLGAGVSNYGYTF.

V usage is TRBV27 and J usage is TRBJ2-2, with TRBD2 identical over 10 bases. Trimming cost V 4 bases and J 4 bases; bases outside gene matches: 9. This CDR3 is 17 amino acids long. CDR1 and CDR2 (germline): MNHEY, SMNVEV (reference sequence). CDR3 DNA: TGTGCCAGCAGTTCGCTAGCGGGGGTCCAAGGCACCGGGGAGCTGTTTTTT. Residues: CASSSLAGVQGTGELFF.

The rearrangement uses TRBV19 and TRBJ2-1; a possible D gene is TRBD1 (5 bases). V shed 1 base and J shed 9 bases, with 13 bases lying between them. Germline CDR1 and CDR2: LNHDA and SQIVND (reference sequence). This CDR3 region has 14 residues. The CDR3 DNA reads TGTGCCAGTAGTATAGGGTCAGGGTTAGGTGAGCAGTTCTTC. As protein: CASSIGSGLGEQFF. The whole variable domain, filled in from reference TRBV19 and TRBJ2-1, reads DGGITQSPKYLFRKEGQNVTLSCEQNLNHDAMYWYRQDPGQGLRLIYYSQIVNDFQKGDIAEGYSVSREKKESFPLTVTSAQKNPTAFYLCASSIGSGLGEQFFGPGTRLTVL.

The chain links TRBV11-2 to TRBJ2-7, with 9 nucleotides matching TRBD1. Germline trimming cut 1 base from V and 4 bases from J; bases unmatched to any gene: 2. Germline V gene lookup returns CDR1 SGHAT and CDR2 FQNNGV. CDR3 size: 14 residues. CDR3 sequence (DNA): TGTGCCAGCAGCTTAGGGGACAGGGTGTACGAGCAGTACTTC. Its protein product is CASSLGDRVYEQYF.

The rearrangement joins TRBV10-2 to TRBJ2-7; D unresolved. Germline CDR1 reads WSHSY; CDR2 reads SAAADI. The CDR3 is 14 amino acids. V lost 4 bases to trimming and J lost 2 bases, with 12 bases between them. DNA for the CDR3: TGCGCCAGCAGTGCCCGGGCAGGAGCCTACGAGCAGTACTTC. Translating gives CASSARAGAYEQYF.

For this clone: Other DNA sequences in the same sample also yield this CDR3. The V call is TRBV10-3, the J call TRBJ2-5; tentative D call: TRBD1 (6 bases). The length of the CDR3 is 14 residues. The V end was cut by 0 bases, the J end by 2 bases, with 7 bases between. The germline V gene encodes CDR1 ENHRY and CDR2 SYGVKD. The CDR3: CAISESTGQETQYF. In DNA, the CDR3 is TGTGCCATCAGTGAGTCGACAGGACAAGAGACCCAGTACTTC.

The CDR3 DNA reads TGTGCCAGTAGATTGGACGGCTCAACCTACGAGCAGTACTTC. Protein product: CASRLDGSTYEQYF. The chain joins TRBV25-1 to TRBJ2-7, with D unclear. The V end was cut by 9 bases, the J end by 2 bases, with 17 bases between. Germline-derived CDR1 and CDR2 are MGHDK and SYGVNS. This CDR3 is built from 14 residues.